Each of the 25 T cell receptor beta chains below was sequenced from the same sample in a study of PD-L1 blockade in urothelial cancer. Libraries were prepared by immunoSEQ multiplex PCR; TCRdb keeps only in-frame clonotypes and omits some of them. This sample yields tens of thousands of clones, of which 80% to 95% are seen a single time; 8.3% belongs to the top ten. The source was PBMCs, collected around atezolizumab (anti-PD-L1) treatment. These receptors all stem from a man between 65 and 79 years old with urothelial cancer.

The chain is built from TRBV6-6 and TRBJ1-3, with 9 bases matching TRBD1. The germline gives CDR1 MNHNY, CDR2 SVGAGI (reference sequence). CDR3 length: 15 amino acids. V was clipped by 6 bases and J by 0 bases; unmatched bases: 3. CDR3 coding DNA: TGTGCCAGCAGACCGACAGGGGGCTCTGGAAACACCATATATTTT. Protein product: CASRPTGGSGNTIYF.

The CDR3: CASSADAGVLEQFF. CDR3 coding DNA: TGTGCCAGCAGCGCCGACGCGGGAGTTTTGGAGCAGTTCTTC. This rearrangement joins TRBV6-1 to TRBJ2-1; 7 bases fit TRBD2. The CDR3 sequence is 14 residues long. Germline CDR1 is MNHNS and CDR2 is SASEGT. J lost 10 bases, V lost 6 bases, and 12 bases had no gene match.

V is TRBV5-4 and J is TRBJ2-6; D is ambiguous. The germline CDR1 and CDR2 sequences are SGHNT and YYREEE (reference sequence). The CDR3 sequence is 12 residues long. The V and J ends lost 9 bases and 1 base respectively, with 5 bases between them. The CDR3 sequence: CAMQSGANVLTF. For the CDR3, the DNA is TGTGCCATGCAGTCTGGGGCCAACGTCCTGACTTTC.

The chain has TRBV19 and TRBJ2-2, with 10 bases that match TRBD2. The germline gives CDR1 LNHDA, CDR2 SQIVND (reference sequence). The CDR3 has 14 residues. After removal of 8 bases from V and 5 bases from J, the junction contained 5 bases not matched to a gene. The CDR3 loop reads CASFRTSGTGELFF. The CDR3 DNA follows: TGTGCCAGTTTCCGGACTAGCGGTACCGGGGAGCTGTTTTTT.

The CDR3 region is CASSTGNQETQYF. CDR3 bases: TGTGCCAGCAGTACCGGGAACCAAGAGACCCAGTACTTC. The chain couples TRBV28 to TRBJ2-5; TRBD2 might be the D (5 bases). The CDR3 loop spans 13 amino acids. Germline values: CDR1 MDHEN, CDR2 SYDVKM. V was clipped by 5 bases and J by 0 bases, with 7 bases between them.

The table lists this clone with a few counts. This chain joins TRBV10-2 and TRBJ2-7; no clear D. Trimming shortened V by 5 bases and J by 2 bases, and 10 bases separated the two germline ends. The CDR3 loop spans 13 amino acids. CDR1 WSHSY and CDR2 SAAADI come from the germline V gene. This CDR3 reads CASSKAGAYEQYF. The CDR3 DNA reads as TGCGCCAGCAGTAAGGCCGGAGCCTACGAGCAGTACTTC.

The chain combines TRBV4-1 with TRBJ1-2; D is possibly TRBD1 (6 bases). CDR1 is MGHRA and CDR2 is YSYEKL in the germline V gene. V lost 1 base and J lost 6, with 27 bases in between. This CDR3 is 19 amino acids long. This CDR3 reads CASSQVPPRGVRGADGYTF. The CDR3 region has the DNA TGCGCCAGCAGCCAAGTTCCCCCCCGTGGGGTGCGGGGGGCCGATGGCTACACCTTC.

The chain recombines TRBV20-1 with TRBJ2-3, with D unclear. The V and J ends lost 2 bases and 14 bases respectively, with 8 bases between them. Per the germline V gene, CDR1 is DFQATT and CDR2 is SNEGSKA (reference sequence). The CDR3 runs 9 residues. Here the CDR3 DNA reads TGCAGTGCTAGAAATCTACCGTATTTT. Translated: CSARNLPYF.

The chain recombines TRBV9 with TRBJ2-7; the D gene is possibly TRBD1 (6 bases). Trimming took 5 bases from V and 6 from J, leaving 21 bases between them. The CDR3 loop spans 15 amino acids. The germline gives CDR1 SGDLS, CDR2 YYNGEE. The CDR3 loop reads CASSDTGTSFGEQYF. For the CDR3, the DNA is TGTGCCAGCAGTGACACCGGGACATCTTTTGGCGAGCAGTACTTC.

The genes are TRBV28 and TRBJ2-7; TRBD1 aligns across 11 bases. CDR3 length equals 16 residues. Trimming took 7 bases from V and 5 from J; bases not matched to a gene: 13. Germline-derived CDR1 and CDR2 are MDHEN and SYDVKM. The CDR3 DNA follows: TGTGCCAGCACCCCTTTCCGGGACAGGGGGGGACACGAGCAGTACTTC. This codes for CASTPFRDRGGHEQYF.

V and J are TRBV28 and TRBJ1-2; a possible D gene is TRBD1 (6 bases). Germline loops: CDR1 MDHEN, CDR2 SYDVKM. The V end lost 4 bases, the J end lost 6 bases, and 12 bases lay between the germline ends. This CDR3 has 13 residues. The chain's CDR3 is CASSSGVKNGYTF. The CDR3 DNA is TGTGCCAGCAGTTCAGGGGTTAAAAATGGCTACACCTTC.

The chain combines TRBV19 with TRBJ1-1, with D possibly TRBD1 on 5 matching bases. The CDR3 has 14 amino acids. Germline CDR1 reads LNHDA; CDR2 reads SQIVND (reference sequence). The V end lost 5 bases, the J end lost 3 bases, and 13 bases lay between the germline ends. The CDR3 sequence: CASSEGVTDTEAFF. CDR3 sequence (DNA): TGTGCCAGTAGTGAAGGGGTTACGGACACTGAAGCTTTCTTT.

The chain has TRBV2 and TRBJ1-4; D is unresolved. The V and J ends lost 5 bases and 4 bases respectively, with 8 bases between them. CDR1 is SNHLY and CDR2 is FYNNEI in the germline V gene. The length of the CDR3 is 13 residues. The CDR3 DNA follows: TGTGCCAGCAGTAAGCGGGATAATGAAAAACTGTTTTTT. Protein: CASSKRDNEKLFF.

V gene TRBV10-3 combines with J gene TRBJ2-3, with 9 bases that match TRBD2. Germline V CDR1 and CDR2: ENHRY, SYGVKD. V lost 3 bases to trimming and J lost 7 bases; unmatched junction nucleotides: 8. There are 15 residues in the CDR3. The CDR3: CAISEGREGPNTQYF. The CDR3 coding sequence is TGTGCCATCAGTGAAGGGCGGGAGGGCCCAAATACGCAGTATTTT.

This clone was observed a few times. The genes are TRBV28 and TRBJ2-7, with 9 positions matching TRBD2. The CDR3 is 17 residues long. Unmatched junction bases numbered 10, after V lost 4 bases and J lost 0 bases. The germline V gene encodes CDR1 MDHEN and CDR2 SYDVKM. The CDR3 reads CASSSPGSGGSSYEQYF. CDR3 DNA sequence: TGTGCCAGCAGTTCCCCAGGGAGCGGGGGGAGCTCCTACGAGCAGTACTTC. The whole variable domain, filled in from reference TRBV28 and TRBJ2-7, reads DVKVTQSSRYLVKRTGEKVFLECVQDMDHENMFWYRQDPGLGLRLIYFSYDVKMKEKGDIPEGYSVSREKKERFSLILESASTNQTSMYLCASSSPGSGGSSYEQYFGPGTRLTVT.

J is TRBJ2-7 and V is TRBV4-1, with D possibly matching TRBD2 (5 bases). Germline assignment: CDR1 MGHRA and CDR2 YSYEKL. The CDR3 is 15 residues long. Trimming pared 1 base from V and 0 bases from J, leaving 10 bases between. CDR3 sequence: CASSQGTSFSYEQYF. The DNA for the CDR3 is TGCGCCAGCAGCCAAGGGACTTCTTTCTCCTACGAGCAGTACTTC.

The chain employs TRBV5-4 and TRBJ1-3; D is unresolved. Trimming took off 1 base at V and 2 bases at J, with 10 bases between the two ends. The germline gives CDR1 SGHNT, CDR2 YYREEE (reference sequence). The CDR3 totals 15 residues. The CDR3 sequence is CASSLISQAGNTIYF. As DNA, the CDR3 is TGTGCCAGCAGCTTGATTTCGCAGGCTGGAAACACCATATATTTT.

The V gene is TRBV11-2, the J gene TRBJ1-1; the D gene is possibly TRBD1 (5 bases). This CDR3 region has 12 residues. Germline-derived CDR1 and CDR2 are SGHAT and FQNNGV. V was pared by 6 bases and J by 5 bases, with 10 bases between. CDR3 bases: TGTGCCAGCAGTATGGGGGGGACTGAAGCTTTCTTT. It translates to CASSMGGTEAFF.

The CDR3 DNA reads as TGTGCCAGCAGAGGGACAGCCGAGCAGTACTTC. Translating it yields CASRGTAEQYF. The gene calls are TRBV11-2 and TRBJ2-7; 7 bases match TRBD1. The CDR3 sequence is 11 residues long. V lost 6 bases, J lost 6 bases, and 2 bases stayed unmatched. Per germline, CDR1 SGHAT and CDR2 FQNNGV.

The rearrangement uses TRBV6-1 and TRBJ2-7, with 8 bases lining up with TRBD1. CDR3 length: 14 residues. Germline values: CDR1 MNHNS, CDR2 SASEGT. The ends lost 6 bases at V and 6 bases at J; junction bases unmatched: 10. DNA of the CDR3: TGTGCCAGCAGACCCACAGGGGGTTCCCGCGAGCAGTACTTC. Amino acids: CASRPTGGSREQYF.

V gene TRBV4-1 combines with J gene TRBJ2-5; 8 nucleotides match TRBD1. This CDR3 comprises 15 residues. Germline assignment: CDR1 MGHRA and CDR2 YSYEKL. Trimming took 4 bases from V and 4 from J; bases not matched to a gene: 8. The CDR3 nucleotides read TGCGCCAGCAGCCTTGGCCAGGGGGCGCGAGAGACCCAGTACTTC. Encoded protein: CASSLGQGARETQYF.

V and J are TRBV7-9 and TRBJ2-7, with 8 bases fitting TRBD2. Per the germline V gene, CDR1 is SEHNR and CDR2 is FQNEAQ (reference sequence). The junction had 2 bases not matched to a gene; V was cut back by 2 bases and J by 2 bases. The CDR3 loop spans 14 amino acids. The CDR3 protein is CASSLQAGAYEQYF. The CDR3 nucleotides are TGTGCCAGCAGCTTACAAGCGGGGGCCTACGAGCAGTACTTC.

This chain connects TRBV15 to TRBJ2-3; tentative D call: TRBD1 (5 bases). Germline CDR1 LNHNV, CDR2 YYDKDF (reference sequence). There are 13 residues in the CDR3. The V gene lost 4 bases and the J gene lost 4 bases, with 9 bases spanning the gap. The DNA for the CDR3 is TGTGCCACCAGCACAGGGCAGGCAGATACGCAGTATTTT. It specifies CATSTGQADTQYF.

The CDR3: CAIKIGRASTDTQYF. CDR3 DNA sequence: TGTGCCATCAAAATCGGCAGGGCCAGCACAGATACGCAGTATTTT. The chain couples TRBV10-3 to TRBJ2-3, with a tentative D call TRBD1 (5 bases). Germline lookup yields CDR1 ENHRY and CDR2 SYGVKD. This CDR3 has 15 amino acids. V lost 7 bases, J lost 0 bases, and 14 bases lay in between.

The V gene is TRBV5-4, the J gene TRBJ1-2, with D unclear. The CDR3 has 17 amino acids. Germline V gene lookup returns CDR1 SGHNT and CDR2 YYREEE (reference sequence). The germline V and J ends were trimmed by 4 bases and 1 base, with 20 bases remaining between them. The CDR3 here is CASSLPARFEFNYGYTF. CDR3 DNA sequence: TGTGCCAGCAGCCTACCTGCGCGCTTCGAATTTAACTATGGCTACACCTTC.